This T cell receptor (beta chain) was recovered during a study of radiotherapy plus CTLA-4 blockade in lung cancer. Profiled with immunoSEQ multiplex PCR; TCRdb holds only in-frame clones, not every one. The sample includes more than 100,000 clones, more than 80% of them seen just once. V was trimmed by 3 bases and J by 9 bases, leaving 21 bases between them. The germline gives CDR1 GTSNPN, CDR2 SVGIG (reference sequence). There are 14 residues in the CDR3. This specimen consisted of peripheral blood, obtained from a patient treated with radiotherapy plus ipilimumab. The clonotype originates from a human donor with non-small cell lung cancer that progressed on radiotherapy plus ipilimumab. This chain joins TRBV30 and TRBJ2-7, with a possible D match to TRBD1 (7 bases). This CDR3 reads CAWSTSRNQGGQYF. Here the CDR3 DNA reads TGTGCCTGGAGCACTTCTAGAAACCAGGGGGGGCAGTACTTC. Based on the CDR3 plus reference TRBV30 and TRBJ2-7, the full variable domain is SQTIHQWPATLVQPVGSPLSLECTVEGTSNPNLYWYRQAAGRGLQLLFYSVGIGQISSEVPQNLSASRPQDRQFILSSKKLLLSDSGFYLCAWSTSRNQGGQYFGPGTRLTVT.